The 9 T cell receptor beta chains given below trace back to one sample, sequenced in a study of T-cell memory formation after mild COVID-19. MiXCR, run by TCRdb on the 5' RACE reads, gives a single entry per CDR3 protein. The table lists around 370,000 distinct CDR3 sequences, 21% of them singletons, with around 13% in the top ten. Sequenced: PBMCs or a T cell subset sorted from them (not recorded which). These TCRs come from an adult woman who had mild COVID-19 (a few samples of this study predate the infection). Cell type and time point are not known.

This clonotype occurred once. The CDR3 protein is CASRGIAGADTDTQYF. In DNA, the CDR3 is TGTGCCAGCAGAGGAATAGCGGGAGCGGACACAGATACGCAGTATTTT. The rearrangement uses TRBV2 and TRBJ2-3; 9 bases match TRBD2. CDR1 and CDR2 from the germline V gene are SNHLY and FYNNEI. CDR3 length: 16 residues. V was pared by 6 bases and J by 2 bases, with 9 bases of the junction left unmatched.

V and J are TRBV7-3 and TRBJ2-5; 9 bases agree with TRBD2. J gave up 5 bases and V 5 bases, and 12 bases lay outside the gene matches. Germline V CDR1 and CDR2: SGHTA, FQGTGA. The CDR3 has 16 amino acids. The CDR3 DNA is TGTGCCAGCAGCCCGAGGACCTTAGCGGGAGTCGAGACCCAGTACTTC. Protein: CASSPRTLAGVETQYF. The whole variable domain, remainder taken from reference TRBV7-3 and TRBJ2-5, is GAGVSQTPSNKVTEKGKYVELRCDPISGHTALYWYRQSLGQGPEFLIYFQGTGAADDSGLPNDRFFAVRPEGSVSTLKIQRTERGDSAVYLCASSPRTLAGVETQYFGPGTRLLVL.

There are a few counts of this clonotype. The chain has TRBV6-1 and TRBJ1-5, with a weak D call TRBD1 (6 bases). The germline CDR1 and CDR2 sequences are MNHNS and SASEGT. CDR3 length equals 18 residues. V dropped 4 bases and J dropped 2 bases, with 21 bases sitting between them. CDR3 region: CASSGRWMGGGGNQPQHF. The CDR3, as DNA: TGTGCCAGCAGTGGGAGGTGGATGGGGGGCGGAGGCAATCAGCCCCAGCATTTT.

The J gene is TRBJ1-1, the V gene TRBV7-8; D unresolved. The CDR3 runs 15 residues. CDR1 is SGHVS and CDR2 is FQNEAQ in the germline V gene. V lost 1 base and J 1 base, leaving 10 bases between the germline ends. Written as DNA, the CDR3 is TGTGCCAGCAGCTTAGATGGATTCGAGAACACTGAAGCTTTCTTT. Translating it yields CASSLDGFENTEAFF.

V gene TRBV6-5 combines with J gene TRBJ2-7, with 12 bases matching TRBD2. This CDR3 comprises 15 residues. Trimming cost V 5 bases and J 5 bases; bases outside gene matches: 7. CDR1 MNHEY and CDR2 SVGAGI come from the germline V gene. CDR3 DNA: TGTGCCAGCAGTATTACTAGCGGGAGGTTCCACGAGCAGTACTTC. This sequence encodes CASSITSGRFHEQYF.

CDR3: CASSQDGQNIQYF. The CDR3 DNA reads TGTGCCAGCAGCCAAGATGGGCAGAACATTCAGTACTTC. The chain couples TRBV3-1 to TRBJ2-4; D gene ambiguous. Germline CDR1 LGHDT, CDR2 YNNKEL (reference sequence). This CDR3 has 13 amino acids. V was trimmed by 0 bases and J by 7 bases, leaving 7 bases between them.

The chain couples TRBV20-1 to TRBJ1-1; no reliable D call. V lost 4 bases, J lost 1 base, and 10 bases lay in between. CDR3 length: 13 amino acids. CDR1 is DFQATT and CDR2 is SNEGSKA in the germline V gene (reference sequence). CDR3 sequence: CSAKDFRNTEAFF. The CDR3, as DNA: TGCAGTGCTAAGGATTTTCGGAACACTGAAGCTTTCTTT.

This sequence joins TRBV4-2 and TRBJ2-3; D might be TRBD1 or TRBD2, each matching 5 bases. The CDR3 consists of 19 residues. Trimming pared 3 bases from V and 0 bases from J, leaving 22 bases between. Germline V gene lookup returns CDR1 LGHNA and CDR2 YNFKEQ. Here the CDR3 DNA reads TGTGCCAGCAGCCACCAGCTCCCCGACCGGGGCCTAAGCACAGATACGCAGTATTTT. Its translation: CASSHQLPDRGLSTDTQYF.

This clonotype was recorded many times. V and J are TRBV3-1 and TRBJ2-7, with 11 bases fitting TRBD2. The CDR3 has 15 residues. V lost 4 bases to trimming and J lost 1 base; unmatched junction nucleotides: 3. The germline CDR1 and CDR2 sequences are LGHDT and YNNKEL (reference sequence). The CDR3 spells CASSRSGGESYEQYF. CDR3 in DNA: TGTGCCAGCAGCCGTAGCGGGGGGGAATCCTACGAGCAGTACTTC.